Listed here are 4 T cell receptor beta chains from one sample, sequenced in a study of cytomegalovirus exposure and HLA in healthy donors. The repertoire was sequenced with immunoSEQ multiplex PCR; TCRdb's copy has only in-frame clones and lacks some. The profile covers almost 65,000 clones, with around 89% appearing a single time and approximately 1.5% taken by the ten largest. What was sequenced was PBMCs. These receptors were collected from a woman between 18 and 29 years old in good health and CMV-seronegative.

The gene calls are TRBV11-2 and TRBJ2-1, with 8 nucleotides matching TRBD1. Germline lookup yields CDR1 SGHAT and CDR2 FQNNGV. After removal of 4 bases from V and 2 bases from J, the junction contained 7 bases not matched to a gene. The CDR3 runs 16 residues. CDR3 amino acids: CASSSNSGQAYNEQFF. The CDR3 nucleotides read TGTGCCAGCAGCTCAAACTCGGGACAGGCCTACAATGAGCAGTTCTTC.

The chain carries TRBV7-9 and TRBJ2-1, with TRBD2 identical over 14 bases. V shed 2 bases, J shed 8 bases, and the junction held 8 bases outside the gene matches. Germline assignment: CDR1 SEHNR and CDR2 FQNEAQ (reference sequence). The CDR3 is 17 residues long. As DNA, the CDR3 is TGTGCCAGCAGCTTACTGCCTCCGGGACTAGCGGGAGATGAGCAGTTCTTC. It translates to CASSLLPPGLAGDEQFF. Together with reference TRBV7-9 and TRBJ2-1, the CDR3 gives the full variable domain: DTGVSQNPRHKITKRGQNVTFRCDPISEHNRLYWYRQTLGQGPEFLTYFQNEAQLEKSRLLSDRFSAERPKGSFSTLEIQRTEQGDSAMYLCASSLLPPGLAGDEQFFGPGTRLTVL.

In nucleotides, the CDR3 is TGTGCCAGCAGCTTGCGACAGGGGGCCTCGGGGGGCTACACCTTC. This translates into CASSLRQGASGGYTF. J is TRBJ1-2 and V is TRBV5-6; 10 bases agree with TRBD1. Germline CDR1 and CDR2: SGHDT and YYEEEE. V lost 1 base and J lost 8; bases outside the gene matches: 8. The CDR3 length is 15 residues.

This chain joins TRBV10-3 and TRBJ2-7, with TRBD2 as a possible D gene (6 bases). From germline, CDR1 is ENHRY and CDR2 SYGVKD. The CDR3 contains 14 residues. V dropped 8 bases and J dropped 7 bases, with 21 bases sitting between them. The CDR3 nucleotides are TGTGCCATCCGTCTCGGGGGTGGAGGAGAGGAGCAGTACTTC. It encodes CAIRLGGGGEEQYF.